This T cell receptor (beta chain) was documented in a study of T cell repertoires in cytomegalovirus infection (dated by TCRdb to between 2019 and 2020). Study-wide context: The peptide stimulations were aimed at well-studied HLA-B-restricted epitopes as well as recently identified HLA-C-restricted CMV epitopes, whose presentation resists viral immunomodulation. Because public TCR beta signatures pointed to carriage of CMV infection together with the matching HLA type, the HLA type of each donor mattered for the analysis.

According to the study, the label for this sample's treatment or condition signals: in vitro stimulation with specific CMV peptide epitopes to enrich CMV-specific T cells. Only a few counts were recorded for this clonotype. This clone's antigen is unknown. There are no base qualities to consult, and no much larger clone falls within one base. There are 13 amino acids in the CDR3, from cysteine to phenylalanine inclusive. Only CDR3 DNA remains: 39 bases, in frame from the first base. Trimming costs V 1 base and J 1 base, and their ends lie 4 bases apart. CDR1 is given as LGHNA and CDR2 as YNFKEQ, both from the germline V gene. The research as a whole found: The ex vivo response was dominated by HLA-C-restricted CMV-specific TCR beta clonotypes, and the single most frequent clonotype in two of eight donors was supplied by these HLA-C-restricted clonotypes. Cumulative frequency of public TCR beta family members discriminated carriers of CMV infection plus the relevant HLA type in this cohort and an independent roughly 340-donor cohort.

The data were produced on an Illumina HiSeq 1500. TCRdb reprocessing: public reads trimmed at Q25 with fastp, clones called with MiXCR, in-frame beta chains kept. Rows are combined by CDR3 protein, so each entry shows the most common genes and DNA. This sample has some 940,000 distinct CDR3 sequences in its table, and 30% to 40% of those were observed once. The top ten constitute around 15% of the sample. The sample here was cultured CD8+ T cells from PBMCs, taken from culture after CMV antigen stimulation. The sequence links TRBV4-2 to TRBJ1-1; no D gene can be assigned with confidence. This sequence originates from a human donor in good health (CMV status not recorded). Some clones in this sample may be carry-over from other donors' samples. Here is the DNA: TGTGCCAGCAGCCAAGCGAGGAACACTGAAGCTTTCTTT. Translation gives CASSQARNTEAFF.